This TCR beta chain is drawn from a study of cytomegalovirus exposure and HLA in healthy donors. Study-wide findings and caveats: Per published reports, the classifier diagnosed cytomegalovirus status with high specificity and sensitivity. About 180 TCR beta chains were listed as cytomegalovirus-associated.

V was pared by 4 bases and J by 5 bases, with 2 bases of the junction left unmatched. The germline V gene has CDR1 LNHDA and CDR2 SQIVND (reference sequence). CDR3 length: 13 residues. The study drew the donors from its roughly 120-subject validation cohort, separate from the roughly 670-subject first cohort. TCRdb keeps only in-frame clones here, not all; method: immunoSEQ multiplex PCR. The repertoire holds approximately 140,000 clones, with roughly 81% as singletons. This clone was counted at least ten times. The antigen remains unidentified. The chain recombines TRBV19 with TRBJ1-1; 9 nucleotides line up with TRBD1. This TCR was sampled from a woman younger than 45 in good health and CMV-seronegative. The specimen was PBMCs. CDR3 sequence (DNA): TGTGCCAGTAGTAGTGACAGGGGGACTGAAGCTTTCTTT. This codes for CASSSDRGTEAFF.